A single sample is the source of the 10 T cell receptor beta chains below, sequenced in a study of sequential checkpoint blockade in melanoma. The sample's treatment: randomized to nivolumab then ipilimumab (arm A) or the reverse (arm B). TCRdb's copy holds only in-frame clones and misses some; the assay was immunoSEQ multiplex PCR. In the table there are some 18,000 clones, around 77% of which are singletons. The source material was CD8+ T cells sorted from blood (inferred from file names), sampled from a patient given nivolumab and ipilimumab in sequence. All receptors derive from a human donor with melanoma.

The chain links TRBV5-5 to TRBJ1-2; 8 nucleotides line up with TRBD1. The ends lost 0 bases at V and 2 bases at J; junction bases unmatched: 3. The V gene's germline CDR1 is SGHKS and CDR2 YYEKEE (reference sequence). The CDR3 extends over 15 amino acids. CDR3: CASSLVDRDNYGYTF. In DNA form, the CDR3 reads TGTGCCAGCAGCTTGGTGGACAGGGACAACTATGGCTACACCTTC. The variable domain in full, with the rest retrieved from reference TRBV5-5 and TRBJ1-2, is DAGVTQSPTHLIKTRGQQVTLRCSPISGHKSVSWYQQVLGQGPQFIFQYYEKEERGRGNFPDRFSARQFPNYSSELNVNALLLGDSALYLCASSLVDRDNYGYTFGSGTRLTVV.

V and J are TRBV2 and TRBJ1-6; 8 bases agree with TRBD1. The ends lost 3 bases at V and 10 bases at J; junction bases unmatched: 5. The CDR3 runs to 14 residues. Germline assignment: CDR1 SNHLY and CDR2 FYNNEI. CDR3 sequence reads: CASSDTGTGSPLHF. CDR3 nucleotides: TGTGCCAGCAGTGACACCGGGACAGGATCACCCCTCCACTTT.

This CDR3 is CASSLAAGGLYEQYF. The DNA for the CDR3 is TGTGCCAGCAGTTTAGCAGCGGGGGGCCTCTACGAGCAGTACTTC. This rearrangement joins TRBV27 to TRBJ2-7, with TRBD2 identical over 9 bases. The CDR3 totals 15 residues. Germline V gene sequence: CDR1 MNHEY, CDR2 SMNVEV (reference sequence). Unmatched junction bases numbered 5, after V lost 2 bases and J lost 3 bases.

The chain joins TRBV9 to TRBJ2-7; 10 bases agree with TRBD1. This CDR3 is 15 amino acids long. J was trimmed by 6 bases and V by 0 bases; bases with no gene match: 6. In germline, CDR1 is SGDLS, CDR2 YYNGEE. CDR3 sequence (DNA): TGTGCCAGCAGCGTAGTCGGAGACAGGGGGCGCGAGCAGTACTTC. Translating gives CASSVVGDRGREQYF. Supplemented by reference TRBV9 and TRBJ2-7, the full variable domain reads DSGVTQTPKHLITATGQRVTLRCSPRSGDLSVYWYQQSLDQGLQFLIQYYNGEERAKGNILERFSAQQFPDLHSELNLSSLELGDSALYFCASSVVGDRGREQYFGPGTRLTVT.

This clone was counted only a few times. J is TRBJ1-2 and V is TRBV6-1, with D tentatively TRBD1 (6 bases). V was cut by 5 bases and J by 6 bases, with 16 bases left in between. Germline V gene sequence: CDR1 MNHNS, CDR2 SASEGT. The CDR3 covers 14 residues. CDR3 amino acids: CASSPRGEIDGYTF. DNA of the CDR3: TGTGCCAGCAGTCCCAGGGGTGAGATTGATGGCTACACCTTC.

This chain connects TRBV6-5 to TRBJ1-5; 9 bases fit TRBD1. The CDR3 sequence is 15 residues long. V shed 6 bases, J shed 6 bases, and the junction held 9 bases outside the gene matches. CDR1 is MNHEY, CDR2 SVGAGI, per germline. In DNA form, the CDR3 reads TGTGCCAGCAGCCCCTCCGGGACAGGGAGTCAGCCCCAGCATTTT. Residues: CASSPSGTGSQPQHF.

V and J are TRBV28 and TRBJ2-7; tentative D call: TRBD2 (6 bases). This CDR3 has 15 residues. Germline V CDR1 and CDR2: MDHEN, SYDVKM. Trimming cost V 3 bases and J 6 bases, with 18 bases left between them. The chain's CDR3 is CASSLVRRAVSEQYF. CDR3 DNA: TGTGCCAGCAGTTTGGTCAGGAGGGCTGTAAGCGAGCAGTACTTC.

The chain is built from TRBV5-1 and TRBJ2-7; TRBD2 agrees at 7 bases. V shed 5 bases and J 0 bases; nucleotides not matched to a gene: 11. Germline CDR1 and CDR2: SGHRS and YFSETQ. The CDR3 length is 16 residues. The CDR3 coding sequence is TGCGCCAGCAGTTATGATTCGCGGGGGAACTCCTACGAGCAGTACTTC. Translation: CASSYDSRGNSYEQYF.

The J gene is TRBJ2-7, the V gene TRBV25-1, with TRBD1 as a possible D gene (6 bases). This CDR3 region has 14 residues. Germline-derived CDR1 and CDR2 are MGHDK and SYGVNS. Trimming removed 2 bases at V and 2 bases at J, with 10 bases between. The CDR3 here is CASSEGDITYEQYF. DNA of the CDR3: TGTGCCAGCAGTGAAGGGGACATAACCTACGAGCAGTACTTC.

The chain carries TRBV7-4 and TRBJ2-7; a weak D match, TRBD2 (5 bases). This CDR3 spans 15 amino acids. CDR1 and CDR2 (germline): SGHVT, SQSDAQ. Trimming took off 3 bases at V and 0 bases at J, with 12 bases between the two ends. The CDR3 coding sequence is TGTGCCAGCAGCTTGAGGACTCCCCGCTCCTACGAGCAGTACTTC. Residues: CASSLRTPRSYEQYF.